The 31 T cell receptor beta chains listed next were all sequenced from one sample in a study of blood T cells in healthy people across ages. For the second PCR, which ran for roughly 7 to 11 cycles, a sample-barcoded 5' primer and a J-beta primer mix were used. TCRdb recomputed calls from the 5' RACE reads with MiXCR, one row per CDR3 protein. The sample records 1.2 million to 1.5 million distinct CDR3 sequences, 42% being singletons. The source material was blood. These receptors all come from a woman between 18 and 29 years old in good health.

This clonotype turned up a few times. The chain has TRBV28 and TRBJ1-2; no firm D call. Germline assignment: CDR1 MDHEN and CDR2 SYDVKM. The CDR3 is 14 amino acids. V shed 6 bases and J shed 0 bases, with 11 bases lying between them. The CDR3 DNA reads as TGTGCCAGCAGCCAATCATTAGCTAACTATGGCTACACCTTC. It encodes CASSQSLANYGYTF.

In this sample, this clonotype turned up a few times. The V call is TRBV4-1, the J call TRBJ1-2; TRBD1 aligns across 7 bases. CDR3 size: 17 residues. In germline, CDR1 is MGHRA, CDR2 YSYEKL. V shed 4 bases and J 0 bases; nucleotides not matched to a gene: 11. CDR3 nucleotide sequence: TGCGCCAGCAGCCTGCGGACAGGTGTCGAATCTAACTATGGCTACACCTTC. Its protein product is CASSLRTGVESNYGYTF.

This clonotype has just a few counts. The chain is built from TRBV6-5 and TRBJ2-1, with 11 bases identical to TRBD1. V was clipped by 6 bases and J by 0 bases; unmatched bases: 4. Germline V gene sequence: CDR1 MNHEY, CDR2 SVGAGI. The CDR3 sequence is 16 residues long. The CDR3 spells CASSRGTGGSYNEQFF. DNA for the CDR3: TGTGCCAGCAGCCGTGGGACAGGGGGCTCCTACAATGAGCAGTTCTTC.

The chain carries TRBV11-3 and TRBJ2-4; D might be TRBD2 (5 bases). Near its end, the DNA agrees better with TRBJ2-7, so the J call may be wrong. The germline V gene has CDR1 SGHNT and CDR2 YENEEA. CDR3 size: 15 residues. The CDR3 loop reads CASSPGVGESYEQYF. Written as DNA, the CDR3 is TGTGCCAGCAGCCCAGGTGTCGGGGAGTCCTACGAGCAGTACTTC.

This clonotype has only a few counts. CDR3 loop: CATSSSINTGELFF. Here the CDR3 DNA reads TGTGCCACCAGCAGTTCGATTAACACCGGGGAGCTGTTTTTT. The chain combines TRBV15 with TRBJ2-2; no definite D call. This CDR3 is built from 14 residues. The germline CDR1 and CDR2 sequences are LNHNV and YYDKDF (reference sequence). V was clipped by 3 bases and J by 2 bases, with 7 bases between them.

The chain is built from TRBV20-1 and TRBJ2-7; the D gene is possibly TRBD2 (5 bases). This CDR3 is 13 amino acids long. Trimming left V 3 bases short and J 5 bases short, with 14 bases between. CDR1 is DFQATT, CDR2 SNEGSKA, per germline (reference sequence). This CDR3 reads CSARGTSTDEQYF. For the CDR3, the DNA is TGCAGTGCTAGGGGAACTAGTACCGACGAGCAGTACTTC.

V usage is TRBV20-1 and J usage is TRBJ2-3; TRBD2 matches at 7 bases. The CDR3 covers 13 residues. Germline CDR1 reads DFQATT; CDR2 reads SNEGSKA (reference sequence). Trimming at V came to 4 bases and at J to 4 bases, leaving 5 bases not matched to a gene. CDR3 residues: CSATKRESDTQYF. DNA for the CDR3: TGCAGTGCTACTAAGCGGGAATCAGATACGCAGTATTTT.

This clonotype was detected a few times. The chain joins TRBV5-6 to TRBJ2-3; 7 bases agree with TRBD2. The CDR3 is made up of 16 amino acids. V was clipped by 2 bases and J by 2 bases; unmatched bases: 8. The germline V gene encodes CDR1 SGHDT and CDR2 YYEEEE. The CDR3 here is CASSFPGGFDTDTQYF. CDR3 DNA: TGTGCCAGCAGCTTCCCCGGGGGGTTCGACACAGATACGCAGTATTTT.

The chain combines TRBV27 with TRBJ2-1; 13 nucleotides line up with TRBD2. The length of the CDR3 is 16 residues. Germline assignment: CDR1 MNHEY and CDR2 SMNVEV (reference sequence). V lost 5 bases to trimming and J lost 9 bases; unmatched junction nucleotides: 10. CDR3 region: CASSRNGLAGVGEQFF. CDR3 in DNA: TGTGCCAGCAGTAGAAACGGACTAGCGGGAGTGGGTGAGCAGTTCTTC.

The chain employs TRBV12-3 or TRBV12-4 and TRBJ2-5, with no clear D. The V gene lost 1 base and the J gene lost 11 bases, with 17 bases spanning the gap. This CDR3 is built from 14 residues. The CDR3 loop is CASSLVARSHEQYF. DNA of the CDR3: TGTGCCAGCAGTTTAGTTGCTAGATCCCATGAGCAGTACTTC.

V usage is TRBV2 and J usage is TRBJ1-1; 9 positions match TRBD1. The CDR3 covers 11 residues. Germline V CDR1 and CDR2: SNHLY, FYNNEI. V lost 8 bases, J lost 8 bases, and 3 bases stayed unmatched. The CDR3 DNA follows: TGTGCCAGCCACAGGGGGCCCGAAGCTTTCTTT. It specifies CASHRGPEAFF.

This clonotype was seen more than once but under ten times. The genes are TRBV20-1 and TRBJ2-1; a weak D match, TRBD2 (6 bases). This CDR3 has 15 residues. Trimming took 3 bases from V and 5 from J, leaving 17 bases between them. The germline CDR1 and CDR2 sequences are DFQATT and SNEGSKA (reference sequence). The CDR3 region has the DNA TGCAGTGCTAGGGGTGGGCTAGCGACACACAATGAGCAGTTCTTC. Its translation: CSARGGLATHNEQFF.

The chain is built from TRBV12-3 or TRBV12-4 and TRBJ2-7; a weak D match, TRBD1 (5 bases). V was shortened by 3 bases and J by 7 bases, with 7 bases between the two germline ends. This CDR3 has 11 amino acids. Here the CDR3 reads CASSLTDEQYF. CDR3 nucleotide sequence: TGTGCCAGCAGTTTGACAGATGAGCAGTACTTC.

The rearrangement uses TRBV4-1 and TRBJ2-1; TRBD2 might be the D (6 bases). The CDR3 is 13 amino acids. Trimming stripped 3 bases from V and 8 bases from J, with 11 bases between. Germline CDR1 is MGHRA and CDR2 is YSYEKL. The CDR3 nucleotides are TGCGCCAGCAGCCAGGTACCGGGGGATGAGCAGTTCTTC. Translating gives CASSQVPGDEQFF.

CDR3 sequence reads: CASSLDRAQGYTF. The CDR3, as DNA: TGCGCCAGCAGCTTGGACAGGGCCCAGGGCTACACCTTC. The V and J genes are TRBV5-1 and TRBJ1-2; TRBD1 might be the D (6 bases). V lost 0 bases and J lost 8, with 11 bases in between. Germline CDR1 and CDR2: SGHRS and YFSETQ. The CDR3 is 13 residues long.

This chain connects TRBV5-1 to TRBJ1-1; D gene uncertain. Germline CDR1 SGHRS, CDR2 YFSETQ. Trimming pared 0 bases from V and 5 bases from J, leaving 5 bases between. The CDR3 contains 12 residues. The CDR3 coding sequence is TGCGCCAGCAGCTTGGAGCAGACTGAAGCTTTCTTT. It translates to CASSLEQTEAFF.

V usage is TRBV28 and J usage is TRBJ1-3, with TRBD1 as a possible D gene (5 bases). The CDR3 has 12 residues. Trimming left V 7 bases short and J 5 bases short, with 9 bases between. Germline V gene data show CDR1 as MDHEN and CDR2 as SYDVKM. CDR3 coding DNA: TGTGCCAGCACTCCGGACAGAAACACCATATATTTT. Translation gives CASTPDRNTIYF. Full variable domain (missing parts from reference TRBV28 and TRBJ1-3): DVKVTQSSRYLVKRTGEKVFLECVQDMDHENMFWYRQDPGLGLRLIYFSYDVKMKEKGDIPEGYSVSREKKERFSLILESASTNQTSMYLCASTPDRNTIYFGEGSWLTVV.

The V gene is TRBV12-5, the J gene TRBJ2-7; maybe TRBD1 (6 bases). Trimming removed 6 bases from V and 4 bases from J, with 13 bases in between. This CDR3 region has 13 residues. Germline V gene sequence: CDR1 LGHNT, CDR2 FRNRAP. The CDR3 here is CASGLTGLYEQYF. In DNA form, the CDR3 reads TGTGCTAGTGGGCTTACAGGGTTGTACGAGCAGTACTTC.

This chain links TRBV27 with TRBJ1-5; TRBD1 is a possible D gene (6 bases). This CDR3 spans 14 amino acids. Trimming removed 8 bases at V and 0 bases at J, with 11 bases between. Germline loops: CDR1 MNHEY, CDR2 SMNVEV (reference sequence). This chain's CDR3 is CASDRQDSNQPQHF. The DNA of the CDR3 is TGTGCCAGCGATAGACAGGATAGCAATCAGCCCCAGCATTTT.

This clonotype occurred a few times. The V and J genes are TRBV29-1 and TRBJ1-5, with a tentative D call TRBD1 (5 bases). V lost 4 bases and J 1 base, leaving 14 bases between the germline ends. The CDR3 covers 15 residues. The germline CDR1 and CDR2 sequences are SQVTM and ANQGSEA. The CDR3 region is CSVGWAGGSNQPQHF. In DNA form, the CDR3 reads TGCAGCGTTGGTTGGGCTGGGGGGAGCAATCAGCCCCAGCATTTT.

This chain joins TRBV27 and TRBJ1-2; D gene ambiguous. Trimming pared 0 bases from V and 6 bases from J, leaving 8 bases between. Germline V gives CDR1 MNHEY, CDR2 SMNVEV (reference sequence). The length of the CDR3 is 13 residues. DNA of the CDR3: TGTGCCAGCAGTTTATCGTGGGAGAATGGCTACACCTTC. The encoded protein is CASSLSWENGYTF.

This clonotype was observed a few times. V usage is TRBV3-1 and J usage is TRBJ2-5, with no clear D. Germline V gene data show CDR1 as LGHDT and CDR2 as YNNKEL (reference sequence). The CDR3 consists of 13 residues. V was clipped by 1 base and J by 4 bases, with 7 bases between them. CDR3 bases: TGTGCCAGCAGCCAAGGGACCCCAGAGACCCAGTACTTC. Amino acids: CASSQGTPETQYF.

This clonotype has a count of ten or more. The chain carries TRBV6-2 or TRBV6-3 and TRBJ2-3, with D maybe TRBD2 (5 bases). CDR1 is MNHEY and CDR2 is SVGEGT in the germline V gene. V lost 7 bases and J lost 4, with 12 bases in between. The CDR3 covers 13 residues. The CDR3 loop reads CASTQRRSDTQYF. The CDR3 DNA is TGTGCCAGCACCCAAAGGAGGTCAGATACGCAGTATTTT.

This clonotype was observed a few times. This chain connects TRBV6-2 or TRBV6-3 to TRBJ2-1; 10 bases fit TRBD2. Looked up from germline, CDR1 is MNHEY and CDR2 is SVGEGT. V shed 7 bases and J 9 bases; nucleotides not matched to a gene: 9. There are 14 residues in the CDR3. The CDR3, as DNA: TGTGCCAGCACGGCTCTAGCGGGAGTTGTTGAGCAGTTCTTC. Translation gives CASTALAGVVEQFF.

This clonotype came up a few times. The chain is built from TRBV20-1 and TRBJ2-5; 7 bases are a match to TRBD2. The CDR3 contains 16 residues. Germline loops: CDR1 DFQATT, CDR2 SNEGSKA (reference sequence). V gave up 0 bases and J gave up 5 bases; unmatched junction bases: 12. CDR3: CSARDPDGGRPETQYF. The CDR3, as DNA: TGCAGTGCTAGAGATCCCGACGGCGGGAGACCTGAGACCCAGTACTTC.

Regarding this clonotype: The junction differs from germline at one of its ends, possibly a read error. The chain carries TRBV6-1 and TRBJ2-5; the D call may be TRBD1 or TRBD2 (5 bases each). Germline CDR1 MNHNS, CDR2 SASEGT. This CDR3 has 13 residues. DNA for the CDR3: TGTGCCAGCTCTCCCGGGACCCAAGAGACCCGGTACTTC. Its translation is CASSPGTQETRYF.

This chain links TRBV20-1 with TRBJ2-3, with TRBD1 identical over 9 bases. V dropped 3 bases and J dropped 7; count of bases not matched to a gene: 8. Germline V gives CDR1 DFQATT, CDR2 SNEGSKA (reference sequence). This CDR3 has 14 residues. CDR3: CSASRGDRVNTQYF. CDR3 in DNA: TGCAGTGCTAGTCGAGGGGACAGGGTTAATACGCAGTATTTT.

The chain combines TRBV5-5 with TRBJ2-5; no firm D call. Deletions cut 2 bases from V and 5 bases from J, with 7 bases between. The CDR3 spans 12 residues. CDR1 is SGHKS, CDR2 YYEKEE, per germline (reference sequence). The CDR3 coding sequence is TGTGCCAGCAGCTTAATACACGAGACCCAGTACTTC. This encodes CASSLIHETQYF.

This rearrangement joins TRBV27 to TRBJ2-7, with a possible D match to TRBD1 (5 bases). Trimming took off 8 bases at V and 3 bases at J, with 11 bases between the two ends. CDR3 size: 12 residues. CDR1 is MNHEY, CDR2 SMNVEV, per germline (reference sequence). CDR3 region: CASRTLRYEQYF. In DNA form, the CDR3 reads TGTGCCAGCCGGACATTACGCTACGAGCAGTACTTC.

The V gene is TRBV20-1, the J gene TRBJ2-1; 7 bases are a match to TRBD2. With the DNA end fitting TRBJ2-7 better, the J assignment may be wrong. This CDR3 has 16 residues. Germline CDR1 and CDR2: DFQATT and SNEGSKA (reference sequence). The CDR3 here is CSARDRRGGYYNEQYF. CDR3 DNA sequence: TGCAGTGCTAGAGATCGTCGCGGGGGATACTACAATGAGCAGTACTTC.

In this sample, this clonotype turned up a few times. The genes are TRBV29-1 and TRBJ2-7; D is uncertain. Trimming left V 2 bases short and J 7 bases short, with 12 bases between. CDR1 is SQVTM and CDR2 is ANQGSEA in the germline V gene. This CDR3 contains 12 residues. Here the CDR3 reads CSVEPSMGEQYF. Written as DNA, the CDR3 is TGCAGCGTTGAACCATCTATGGGGGAGCAGTACTTC.